This entry describes one T cell receptor beta chain. This sample is drawn from a study of blood T cell repertoires in COVID-19. Data came from immunoSEQ multiplex PCR; TCRdb stores just in-frame clones and leaves some out. The sample shows 250,000 to 300,000 clones, approximately 85% of them seen only once. Source material: PBMCs or T cells enriched from blood (not recorded which). This receptor was identified in a woman aged 50 to 65 who had recovered from COVID-19.

DNA for the CDR3: TGCGCCAGCAGCCGTGGTTTGCTGGGAGAGAATGAAGCTTTCTTT. Its translation: CASSRGLLGENEAFF. V usage is TRBV4-1 and J usage is TRBJ1-1; D gene uncertain. Germline-derived CDR1 and CDR2 are MGHRA and YSYEKL. The V and J ends lost 4 bases and 7 bases respectively, with 19 bases between them. The CDR3 loop spans 15 amino acids.